These T cell receptor beta chains were read from a single sample in a study of cytomegalovirus exposure and HLA in healthy donors. TCRdb's copy holds only in-frame clones and misses some; the assay was immunoSEQ multiplex PCR. The sample has under 95,000 clones; around 74% are singletons. Sequencing was performed on PBMCs. The receptor source for this set is a boy aged 5-17 years in good health and CMV-seronegative. CDR3s include the opening cysteine and the closing phenylalanine or tryptophan. A D gene is named only where the DNA matches it firmly. The size field is filled for only some rows; it gives once, few, many or a size class.

cdr3_length: 14; j_call: TRBJ1-1; clone_size: -; v_call: TRBV6-5; d_call: -; cdr3_nt: TGTGCCAGCAGTAAAGGGGGAATTAACACTGAAGCTTTCTTT; cdr3_aa: CASSKGGINTEAFF
cdr3_length: 14; j_call: TRBJ2-7; clone_size: few; v_call: TRBV29-1; d_call: TRBD1; cdr3_nt: TGCAGCGTCGCCGACCGGGACAGGGCCTACGAGCAGTACTTC; cdr3_aa: CSVADRDRAYEQYF
cdr3_length: 14; j_call: TRBJ2-5; clone_size: -; v_call: TRBV5-1; d_call: TRBD1; cdr3_nt: TGCGCCAGCATGCTTGCGGGACAGGGAGAGACCCAGTACTTC; cdr3_aa: CASMLAGQGETQYF
cdr3_length: 16; j_call: TRBJ2-2; clone_size: -; v_call: TRBV18; d_call: -; cdr3_nt: TGTGCCAGCTCACAGGACAGTGGGGCTAACACCGGGGAGCTGTTTTTT; cdr3_aa: CASSQDSGANTGELFF
cdr3_length: 13; j_call: TRBJ1-5; clone_size: few; v_call: TRBV27; d_call: -; cdr3_nt: TGTGCCAGCAGTTTGCAGGGAAGCCAGCCCCAGCATTTT; cdr3_aa: CASSLQGSQPQHF
cdr3_length: 14; j_call: TRBJ2-3; clone_size: -; v_call: TRBV2; d_call: TRBD2; cdr3_nt: TGTGCCAGCAGGCGGGAGTTTGGCTCAGATACGCAGTATTTT; cdr3_aa: CASRREFGSDTQYF
cdr3_length: 14; j_call: TRBJ1-2; clone_size: -; v_call: TRBV30; d_call: -; cdr3_nt: TGTGCCTGGACGTCCACGGACAGAAACTATGGCTACACCTTC; cdr3_aa: CAWTSTDRNYGYTF
cdr3_length: 13; j_call: TRBJ2-1; clone_size: -; v_call: TRBV7-7; d_call: TRBD1; cdr3_nt: TGTGCTAGCAGCCGGGACAGGGACAATGAGCAGTTCTTC; cdr3_aa: CASSRDRDNEQFF
cdr3_length: 21; j_call: TRBJ1-5; clone_size: once; v_call: TRBV15; d_call: TRBD1; cdr3_nt: TGTGCCACCAGCAGAGATCGCGGTTACCGGGACAGGGGGCAAGGCAATCAGCCCCAGCATTTT; cdr3_aa: CATSRDRGYRDRGQGNQPQHF
cdr3_length: 14; j_call: TRBJ1-2; clone_size: -; v_call: TRBV25-1; d_call: -; cdr3_nt: TGTGCCAGCAGTGAGTTTACAGGCGGAAACGGCTACACCTTC; cdr3_aa: CASSEFTGGNGYTF
cdr3_length: 13; j_call: TRBJ1-2; clone_size: -; v_call: TRBV4-3; d_call: TRBD1; cdr3_nt: TGCGCCAGCAGCCAAGATGGGACAGATGGCTACACCTTC; cdr3_aa: CASSQDGTDGYTF
cdr3_length: 16; j_call: TRBJ2-3; clone_size: -; v_call: TRBV4-3; d_call: TRBD2; cdr3_nt: TGCGCCAGCAGCCAAGATCTAGCGGCTCCCACAGATACGCAGTATTTT; cdr3_aa: CASSQDLAAPTDTQYF
cdr3_length: 16; j_call: TRBJ1-2; clone_size: -; v_call: TRBV7-9; d_call: -; cdr3_nt: TGTGCCAGCAGCTTAGCGTCAGCCAGGGCTCAGGGCGGCTACACCTTC; cdr3_aa: CASSLASARAQGGYTF
cdr3_length: 16; j_call: TRBJ2-7; clone_size: -; v_call: TRBV7-8; d_call: TRBD2; cdr3_nt: TGTGCCAGCAACTTAGGGGTAGCGGGGGAACACTACGAGCAGTACTTC; cdr3_aa: CASNLGVAGEHYEQYF
cdr3_length: 13; j_call: TRBJ2-1; clone_size: -; v_call: TRBV7-2; d_call: -; cdr3_nt: TGTGCCAGCAGGAGCACAGGCTACAATGAGCAGTTCTTC; cdr3_aa: CASRSTGYNEQFF
cdr3_length: 15; j_call: TRBJ2-6; clone_size: -; v_call: TRBV7-8; d_call: -; cdr3_nt: TGTGCCAGCAGCCCAGACTTCTTTGGGGCCAACGTCCTGACTTTC; cdr3_aa: CASSPDFFGANVLTF
cdr3_length: 13; j_call: TRBJ2-5; clone_size: once; v_call: TRBV6-5; d_call: -; cdr3_nt: TGTGCCAGCAGTTATACAGGGAGTGAGACCCAGTACTTC; cdr3_aa: CASSYTGSETQYF
cdr3_length: 13; j_call: TRBJ2-7; clone_size: -; v_call: TRBV7-6; d_call: -; cdr3_nt: TGTGCCAGCAGCCGGGTCGGCAACTACGAGCAGTACTTC; cdr3_aa: CASSRVGNYEQYF
cdr3_length: 13; j_call: TRBJ1-2; clone_size: once; v_call: TRBV30; d_call: -; cdr3_nt: TGTGCCTGGACCCTAGCCGGCGGCTATGGCTACACCTTC; cdr3_aa: CAWTLAGGYGYTF
cdr3_length: 14; j_call: TRBJ1-1; clone_size: -; v_call: TRBV27; d_call: -; cdr3_nt: TGTGCCAGCAGTGCTCTAAATTTGAACACTGAAGCTTTCTTT; cdr3_aa: CASSALNLNTEAFF
cdr3_length: 13; j_call: TRBJ2-5; clone_size: -; v_call: TRBV30; d_call: TRBD2; cdr3_nt: TGTGCCTGGAGTAGCGGGAGTCCAGAGACCCAGTACTTC; cdr3_aa: CAWSSGSPETQYF
cdr3_length: 14; j_call: TRBJ1-1; clone_size: -; v_call: TRBV7-9; d_call: TRBD1; cdr3_nt: TGTGCCAGCAGCGACAGGGGGCTGAACACTGAAGCTTTCTTT; cdr3_aa: CASSDRGLNTEAFF
cdr3_length: 14; j_call: TRBJ2-1; clone_size: -; v_call: TRBV5-1; d_call: TRBD2; cdr3_nt: TGCGCCAGCAGGAAGCGGGATTCGGAAAATGAGCAGTTCTTC; cdr3_aa: CASRKRDSENEQFF
cdr3_length: 14; j_call: TRBJ2-1; clone_size: -; v_call: TRBV4-3; d_call: TRBD2; cdr3_nt: TGCGCCAGCAGCCAGTACCTAGCGGGGGGAAACCAGTTCTTC; cdr3_aa: CASSQYLAGGNQFF
cdr3_length: 12; j_call: TRBJ2-7; clone_size: -; v_call: TRBV30; d_call: -; cdr3_nt: TGTGCCTGTAACACAATCGCCTACGAGCAGTACTTC; cdr3_aa: CACNTIAYEQYF
cdr3_length: 14; j_call: TRBJ2-7; clone_size: -; v_call: TRBV9; d_call: -; cdr3_nt: TGTGCCAGCAGCGTAACGGCAGGGATTGACGAGCAGTACTTC; cdr3_aa: CASSVTAGIDEQYF
cdr3_length: 12; j_call: TRBJ2-1; clone_size: once; v_call: TRBV27; d_call: -; cdr3_nt: TGTGCCAGCAGTTCCACCGGTCATGAGCAGTTCTTC; cdr3_aa: CASSSTGHEQFF
cdr3_length: 16; j_call: TRBJ2-7; clone_size: few; v_call: TRBV4-3; d_call: TRBD2; cdr3_nt: TGCGCCAGCAGCCAAGATATAGCGGGCCGGATCTACGAGCAGTACTTC; cdr3_aa: CASSQDIAGRIYEQYF
cdr3_length: 13; j_call: TRBJ1-1; clone_size: -; v_call: TRBV19; d_call: TRBD1; cdr3_nt: TGTGCCAGTAGTGAGACAGGGTACACTGAAGCTTTCTTT; cdr3_aa: CASSETGYTEAFF
cdr3_length: 18; j_call: TRBJ1-6; clone_size: -; v_call: TRBV4-1; d_call: -; cdr3_nt: TGCGCCAGCAGCCTCCTGTGGGGGGATGTATCCTATAATTCACCCCTCCACTTT; cdr3_aa: CASSLLWGDVSYNSPLHF
cdr3_length: 15; j_call: TRBJ2-1; clone_size: once; v_call: TRBV28; d_call: TRBD2; cdr3_nt: TGTGCCAGCCTAGCGGGAGTTAGCTCCTACAATGAGCAGTTCTTC; cdr3_aa: CASLAGVSSYNEQFF
cdr3_length: 12; j_call: TRBJ1-2; clone_size: -; v_call: TRBV28; d_call: -; cdr3_nt: TGTGCCAGCAGTCTGACAGCCCTCGGCTACACCTTC; cdr3_aa: CASSLTALGYTF
cdr3_length: 14; j_call: TRBJ2-7; clone_size: -; v_call: TRBV30; d_call: TRBD2; cdr3_nt: TGTGCCTGGAGTGTTGAAGCGGGAGGTGGCGAGCAGTACTTC; cdr3_aa: CAWSVEAGGGEQYF
cdr3_length: 14; j_call: TRBJ1-4; clone_size: -; v_call: TRBV4-3; d_call: -; cdr3_nt: TGCGCCAGCAGCCAATGGGGCACCGGGGAAAAACTGTTTTTT; cdr3_aa: CASSQWGTGEKLFF
cdr3_length: 19; j_call: TRBJ2-1; clone_size: -; v_call: TRBV5-4; d_call: TRBD2; cdr3_nt: TGTGCCAGCAGCTTGGGATCGGTTGTCGGGACTAGCGGGACCAATGAGCAGTTCTTC; cdr3_aa: CASSLGSVVGTSGTNEQFF
cdr3_length: 12; j_call: TRBJ2-7; clone_size: -; v_call: TRBV27; d_call: -; cdr3_nt: TGTGCCAGCAGTTTCGGACGGGGCGAGCAGTACTTC; cdr3_aa: CASSFGRGEQYF
cdr3_length: 15; j_call: TRBJ1-5; clone_size: -; v_call: TRBV7-2; d_call: -; cdr3_nt: TGTGCCAGCAGCTTAGGGCGGGGGAGCAATCAGCCCCAGCATTTT; cdr3_aa: CASSLGRGSNQPQHF
cdr3_length: 16; j_call: TRBJ2-7; clone_size: -; v_call: TRBV10-2; d_call: TRBD2; cdr3_nt: TGCGCCAGCAGTGAGGGGCGGGGGAGCCAACCCTACGAGCAGTACTTC; cdr3_aa: CASSEGRGSQPYEQYF
cdr3_length: 13; j_call: TRBJ2-7; clone_size: -; v_call: TRBV6-5; d_call: -; cdr3_nt: TGTGCCAGCAGTTTACGCGTCTTCTACGAGCAGTACTTC; cdr3_aa: CASSLRVFYEQYF
cdr3_length: 13; j_call: TRBJ2-3; clone_size: -; v_call: TRBV19; d_call: -; cdr3_nt: TGTGCCAGTAGTACCAGGGGAACGGATACGCAGTATTTT; cdr3_aa: CASSTRGTDTQYF
cdr3_length: 13; j_call: TRBJ2-3; clone_size: -; v_call: TRBV2; d_call: -; cdr3_nt: TGTGCCAGCATTTCCAGTAGCACAGATACGCAGTATTTT; cdr3_aa: CASISSSTDTQYF
cdr3_length: 15; j_call: TRBJ2-7; clone_size: -; v_call: TRBV5-4; d_call: TRBD1; cdr3_nt: TGTGCCAGCAGCTTTCGAGGACAGGGTAGGGACGAGCAGTACTTC; cdr3_aa: CASSFRGQGRDEQYF
cdr3_length: 16; j_call: TRBJ2-5; clone_size: -; v_call: TRBV2; d_call: TRBD2; cdr3_nt: TGTGCCAGCAGTGAAGCCTGGACTAGCGTAAAAGAGACCCAGTACTTC; cdr3_aa: CASSEAWTSVKETQYF
cdr3_length: 13; j_call: TRBJ2-7; clone_size: -; v_call: TRBV28; d_call: TRBD2; cdr3_nt: TGTGCCAGCCTCGGGACTAGCGGGTACGAGCAGTACTTC; cdr3_aa: CASLGTSGYEQYF
cdr3_length: 13; j_call: TRBJ2-7; clone_size: -; v_call: TRBV13; d_call: -; cdr3_nt: TGTGCCAGCAGCTTAGACAGCACCTACGAGCAGTACTTC; cdr3_aa: CASSLDSTYEQYF
cdr3_length: 15; j_call: TRBJ1-1; clone_size: -; v_call: TRBV15; d_call: -; cdr3_nt: TGTGCCACCAGCAGAGACGGGATTTGGAACACTGAAGCTTTCTTT; cdr3_aa: CATSRDGIWNTEAFF
cdr3_length: 13; j_call: TRBJ1-4; clone_size: -; v_call: TRBV7-6; d_call: TRBD1; cdr3_nt: TGTGCCAGCAGCGTCTACAGGGGGGAAAAACTGTTTTTT; cdr3_aa: CASSVYRGEKLFF
cdr3_length: 12; j_call: TRBJ1-3; clone_size: -; v_call: TRBV29-1; d_call: TRBD1; cdr3_nt: TGCAGCGCAAGGGACAGTCGGAACACCATATATTTT; cdr3_aa: CSARDSRNTIYF
cdr3_length: 16; j_call: TRBJ1-2; clone_size: once; v_call: TRBV5-1; d_call: -; cdr3_nt: TGCGCCAGCAGTTCGATTTTTGGGGCGGATTCCGATGGCTACACCTTC; cdr3_aa: CASSSIFGADSDGYTF
cdr3_length: 12; j_call: TRBJ1-2; clone_size: -; v_call: TRBV29-1; d_call: -; cdr3_nt: TGCAGCGCCTTATCCGGGAACTATGGCTACACCTTC; cdr3_aa: CSALSGNYGYTF
cdr3_length: 12; j_call: TRBJ2-1; clone_size: -; v_call: TRBV5-6; d_call: -; cdr3_nt: TGTGCCAGCAGCGTCGACAGGGACTCGCAGTTCTTC; cdr3_aa: CASSVDRDSQFF
cdr3_length: 15; j_call: TRBJ1-2; clone_size: -; v_call: TRBV21-1; d_call: -; cdr3_nt: TGTGCCAGCAGCAAAGTTGGGGGGGAGGCCTATGGCTACACCTTC; cdr3_aa: CASSKVGGEAYGYTF
cdr3_length: 14; j_call: TRBJ2-7; clone_size: -; v_call: TRBV7-6; d_call: -; cdr3_nt: TGTGCCAGCAGCCCTTTATACAGGGAAGACGAGCAGTACTTC; cdr3_aa: CASSPLYREDEQYF
cdr3_length: 15; j_call: TRBJ2-7; clone_size: -; v_call: TRBV28; d_call: -; cdr3_nt: TGTGCCAGCAGGGACGAGAGACAGCTCCCCAACGAGCAGTACTTC; cdr3_aa: CASRDERQLPNEQYF
cdr3_length: 19; j_call: TRBJ2-4; clone_size: -; v_call: TRBV5-4; d_call: -; cdr3_nt: TGTGCCAGCAGCCTGACGGTACAAACAGGGATCGGGCCCAAAAACATTCAGTACTTC; cdr3_aa: CASSLTVQTGIGPKNIQYF